These 24 T cell receptor beta chains share one sample of origin, sequenced in a study of T cell responses to AZD1222 COVID-19 vaccine (dated by TCRdb to the early 2020s). Library prep was done by the immunoSEQ multiplex PCR assay. This is the immuneACCESS table as TCRdb keeps it, with only in-frame sequences that have V and J called. A part of the clones is gone; compared with another copy, unresolved V genes explain less than half, and the rest is unexplained. In all, the sample holds roughly 270,000 clones, and approximately 94% of those were seen once. The ten biggest clones cover about 0.5% of the sample. This specimen's time point label, per the study, means: about 28 days (+/-7) after the second vaccine dose. Sample: peripheral blood, taken 28 days after the second AZD1222 dose. These receptors all stem from an adult who received the AZD1222 COVID-19 vaccine.

The rearrangement uses TRBV5-1 and TRBJ2-7; D is possibly TRBD1 (6 bases). From germline, CDR1 is SGHRS and CDR2 YFSETQ. This CDR3 contains 15 residues. Trimming took off 4 bases at V and 2 bases at J, with 16 bases between the two ends. The CDR3 sequence: CASSTGQTLTYEQYF. CDR3 nucleotide sequence: TGCGCCAGCAGCACAGGACAGACGCTGACCTACGAGCAGTACTTC.

This chain connects TRBV11-2 to TRBJ2-7, with a possible D match to TRBD1 (6 bases). In germline, CDR1 is SGHAT, CDR2 FQNNGV. V was shortened by 5 bases and J by 0 bases, with 17 bases between the two germline ends. This CDR3 region has 16 residues. CDR3 nucleotide sequence: TGTGCCAGCAGCCCCCTGAACAGGGCTAGCTCCTACGAGCAGTACTTC. Translation: CASSPLNRASSYEQYF. Together with reference TRBV11-2 and TRBJ2-7, the CDR3 gives the full variable domain: EAGVAQSPRYKIIEKRQSVAFWCNPISGHATLYWYQQILGQGPKLLIQFQNNGVVDDSQLPKDRFSAERLKGVDSTLKIQPAKLEDSAVYLCASSPLNRASSYEQYFGPGTRLTVT.

The CDR3 DNA reads TGTGCCAGCAGCCTACGACAGGGGGAGTATCAGCCCCAGCATTTT. Protein: CASSLRQGEYQPQHF. The V call is TRBV7-2, the J call TRBJ1-5; 9 nucleotides agree with TRBD1. Germline V CDR1 and CDR2: SGHTA, FQGNSA. The junction had 7 bases not matched to a gene; V was cut back by 5 bases and J by 5 bases. CDR3 length: 15 amino acids.

The chain combines TRBV20-1 with TRBJ2-7; D not certain. The CDR3 is 11 amino acids. V was trimmed by 4 bases and J by 2 bases, leaving 6 bases between them. Germline values: CDR1 DFQATT, CDR2 SNEGSKA (reference sequence). The CDR3 DNA reads as TGCAGTGCTACAAAGGCCTACGAGCAGTACTTC. As protein: CSATKAYEQYF.

CDR3 DNA sequence: TGTGCCAGCAGTTTTCAGAATCCTGGGGCCAACGTCCTGACTTTC. It yields the protein CASSFQNPGANVLTF. The V gene is TRBV28, the J gene TRBJ2-6; D not resolved. Trimming removed 3 bases from V and 2 bases from J, with 8 bases in between. There are 15 residues in the CDR3. From germline, CDR1 is MDHEN and CDR2 SYDVKM.

Only one count was recorded for this clone. The CDR3 protein is CSASGDPRGYNSPLHF. CDR3 DNA sequence: TGCAGTGCTAGTGGTGACCCTAGAGGATATAATTCACCCCTCCACTTT. The chain carries TRBV20-1 and TRBJ1-6; D uncertain. V lost 3 bases to trimming and J lost 4 bases, with 16 bases between them. CDR3 length equals 16 residues. Germline CDR1 reads DFQATT; CDR2 reads SNEGSKA (reference sequence).

The CDR3 nucleotides are TGTGCCAGCAGCGACAGGCTGAACACTGAAGCTTTCTTT. This gives the protein CASSDRLNTEAFF. The chain couples TRBV5-8 to TRBJ1-1; D perhaps matches TRBD1 (6 bases). The germline gives CDR1 SGHTS, CDR2 YDEGEE. The germline V and J ends were trimmed by 4 bases and 0 bases, with 7 bases remaining between them. The CDR3 totals 13 residues.

This chain uses TRBV28 with TRBJ2-2; D is ambiguous. Per the germline V gene, CDR1 is MDHEN and CDR2 is SYDVKM. This CDR3 is 15 amino acids long. The V and J ends lost 8 bases and 1 base respectively, with 14 bases between them. Written as DNA, the CDR3 is TGTGCCAGCGCCCTAGGGCTCAAGAACACCGGGGAGCTGTTTTTT. This gives the protein CASALGLKNTGELFF.

This chain uses TRBV12-5 with TRBJ2-7; D is uncertain. CDR3 length: 13 residues. Per the germline V gene, CDR1 is LGHNT and CDR2 is FRNRAP. Deletions cut 1 base from V and 3 bases from J, with 7 bases between. CDR3 DNA sequence: TGTGCTAGTGGTTTGGAGGCAGTCTACGAGCAGTACTTC. Amino acid sequence: CASGLEAVYEQYF.

J is TRBJ2-5 and V is TRBV9; a possible D gene is TRBD1 (7 bases). Deletions cut 0 bases from V and 7 bases from J, with 13 bases between. The germline V gene encodes CDR1 SGDLS and CDR2 YYNGEE. The CDR3 contains 14 residues. The CDR3 is CASSVAGGFGTQYF. CDR3 DNA: TGTGCCAGCAGCGTAGCAGGGGGGTTTGGGACCCAGTACTTC.

The chain joins TRBV3-1 (or the pseudogene TRBV3-2) to TRBJ2-3; D perhaps matches TRBD2 (6 bases). V shed 0 bases and J shed 1 base, with 11 bases lying between them. CDR1 and CDR2 (germline): LGHDT, YNNKEL (reference sequence). The CDR3 is made up of 16 amino acids. Here the CDR3 reads CASSQDPGLGTDTQYF. The CDR3 region has the DNA TGTGCCAGCAGCCAAGACCCGGGACTTGGCACAGATACGCAGTATTTT.

This chain connects TRBV2 to TRBJ2-5; 7 nucleotides line up with TRBD1. V shed 5 bases, J shed 0 bases, and the junction held 3 bases outside the gene matches. This CDR3 is built from 14 residues. Germline-derived CDR1 and CDR2 are SNHLY and FYNNEI. CDR3 in amino acids: CASSKQGNQETQYF. CDR3 nucleotides: TGTGCCAGCAGTAAACAGGGGAACCAAGAGACCCAGTACTTC.

V is TRBV5-3 and J is TRBJ2-7; D is perhaps TRBD2 (6 bases). TRBV5-3 is designated an ORF whose function remains uncertain. The V and J ends lost 2 bases and 2 bases respectively, with 8 bases between them. The CDR3 sequence is 13 residues long. CDR3 protein: CARSFGGPYEQYF. The CDR3 bases are TGTGCCAGAAGCTTCGGGGGACCCTACGAGCAGTACTTC.

V is TRBV2 and J is TRBJ1-2, with unresolved D. The CDR3 runs 11 residues. CDR1 is SNHLY, CDR2 FYNNEI, per germline. Trimming pared 6 bases from V and 4 bases from J, leaving 6 bases between. The CDR3 protein is CASSESYGYTF. The DNA for the CDR3 is TGTGCCAGCAGCGAAAGCTATGGCTACACCTTC.

The DNA for the CDR3 is TGCAGCGTCGGGGGTCCCAAAAACATTCAGTACTTC. This sequence encodes CSVGGPKNIQYF. The chain links TRBV29-1 to TRBJ2-4; tentatively, D is TRBD2 (6 bases). The ends were cut back, 6 bases at V and 2 bases at J, with 8 bases in the middle. The CDR3 is 12 residues long. Germline CDR1 SQVTM, CDR2 ANQGSEA.

CDR3 coding DNA: TGCGCCAGCAGCTCCTGGACAGGGGAGTCACCCCTCCACTTT. Translated: CASSSWTGESPLHF. The chain combines TRBV5-1 with TRBJ1-6; 9 bases align to TRBD1. V shed 3 bases, J shed 10 bases, and the junction held 5 bases outside the gene matches. This CDR3 is 14 amino acids long. CDR1 is SGHRS and CDR2 is YFSETQ in the germline V gene.

The chain has TRBV9 and TRBJ2-1; no firm D call. In germline, CDR1 is SGDLS, CDR2 YYNGEE. V lost 6 bases, J lost 0 bases, and 16 bases lay in between. This CDR3 spans 16 amino acids. The CDR3 protein is CASKSGSWSSYNEQFF. CDR3 nucleotide sequence: TGTGCCAGCAAATCCGGTAGCTGGAGCTCCTACAATGAGCAGTTCTTC. Combining the CDR3 with reference TRBV9 and TRBJ2-1 gives the whole variable domain DSGVTQTPKHLITATGQRVTLRCSPRSGDLSVYWYQQSLDQGLQFLIQYYNGEERAKGNILERFSAQQFPDLHSELNLSSLELGDSALYFCASKSGSWSSYNEQFFGPGTRLTVL.

The rearrangement joins TRBV28 to TRBJ2-3, with D unresolved. Deletions cut 6 bases from V and 4 bases from J, with 11 bases between. Germline CDR1 and CDR2: MDHEN and SYDVKM. The CDR3 consists of 13 residues. CDR3 sequence: CASSQRFSDTQYF. As DNA, the CDR3 is TGTGCCAGCAGCCAAAGGTTCTCAGATACGCAGTATTTT. Complete variable domain (other parts from reference TRBV28 and TRBJ2-3): DVKVTQSSRYLVKRTGEKVFLECVQDMDHENMFWYRQDPGLGLRLIYFSYDVKMKEKGDIPEGYSVSREKKERFSLILESASTNQTSMYLCASSQRFSDTQYFGPGTRLTVL.

This chain uses TRBV20-1 with TRBJ1-1; the D is unclear. V was cut by 6 bases and J by 6 bases, with 11 bases left in between. CDR3 size: 11 residues. Per germline, CDR1 DFQATT and CDR2 SNEGSKA (reference sequence). CDR3 protein: CSASSRAEAFF. As DNA, the CDR3 is TGCAGTGCCTCCTCAAGGGCTGAAGCTTTCTTT.

The chain uses TRBV27 and TRBJ1-1; 10 positions match TRBD1. V was pared by 6 bases and J by 7 bases, with 8 bases of the junction left unmatched. CDR3 length: 14 residues. The germline CDR1 and CDR2 sequences are MNHEY and SMNVEV (reference sequence). The CDR3 here is CASSLRQGAYEAFF. The CDR3 nucleotides read TGTGCCAGCAGCCTTAGACAGGGGGCGTATGAAGCTTTCTTT.

V is TRBV7-2 and J is TRBJ1-4; perhaps TRBD1 as D (6 bases). The CDR3 runs to 14 residues. Germline CDR1 is SGHTA and CDR2 is FQGNSA. Trimming pared 4 bases from V and 8 bases from J, leaving 14 bases between. The DNA of the CDR3 is TGTGCCAGCAGCTCTCTACAGGGCAGGGAAAAACTGTTTTTT. Amino acids: CASSSLQGREKLFF.

V usage is TRBV2 and J usage is TRBJ2-5; D call uncertain. The CDR3 is made up of 10 amino acids. CDR1 SNHLY and CDR2 FYNNEI come from the germline V gene. Trimming took off 5 bases at V and 2 bases at J, with 0 bases between the two ends. The DNA of the CDR3 is TGTGCCAGCAGTCAAGAGACCCAGTACTTC. This encodes CASSQETQYF. Supplemented by reference TRBV2 and TRBJ2-5, the full variable domain reads EPEVTQTPSHQVTQMGQEVILRCVPISNHLYFYWYRQILGQKVEFLVSFYNNEISEKSEIFDDQFSVERPDGSNFTLKIRSTKLEDSAMYFCASSQETQYFGPGTRLLVL.

As regards this clone: The sample holds other DNA sequences that translate to the same CDR3. V usage is TRBV5-1 and J usage is TRBJ2-3, with 9 bases lining up with TRBD1. CDR3 length equals 14 residues. The J segment lost 3 bases and the V segment lost 4 bases, leaving 3 bases of the junction unmatched. Germline CDR1 is SGHRS and CDR2 is YFSETQ. Here the CDR3 DNA reads TGCGCCAGCAGCGCGGGGACAGGGACAGATACGCAGTATTTT. Translation: CASSAGTGTDTQYF.

The V gene is TRBV27, the J gene TRBJ2-7; D may be TRBD1 (6 bases). Germline loops: CDR1 MNHEY, CDR2 SMNVEV (reference sequence). Trimming cost V 2 bases and J 4 bases, with 18 bases left between them. The CDR3 sequence is 16 residues long. CDR3 loop: CASSLRGEAGAYEQYF. The CDR3 nucleotides are TGTGCCAGCAGTTTAAGGGGCGAGGCAGGGGCGTACGAGCAGTACTTC.